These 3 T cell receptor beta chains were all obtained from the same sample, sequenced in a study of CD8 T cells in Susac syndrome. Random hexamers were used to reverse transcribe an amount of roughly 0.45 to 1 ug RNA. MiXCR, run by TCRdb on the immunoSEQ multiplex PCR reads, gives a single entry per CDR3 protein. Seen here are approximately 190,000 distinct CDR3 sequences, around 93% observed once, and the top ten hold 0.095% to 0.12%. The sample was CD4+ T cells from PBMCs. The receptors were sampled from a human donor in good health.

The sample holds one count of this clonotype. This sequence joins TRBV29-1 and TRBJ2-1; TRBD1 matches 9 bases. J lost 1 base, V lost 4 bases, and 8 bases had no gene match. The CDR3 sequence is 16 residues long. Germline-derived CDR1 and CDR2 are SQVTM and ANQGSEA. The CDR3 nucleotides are TGCAGCGTTGCCATAATACAGGGGGCTTCCTACAATGAGCAGTTCTTC. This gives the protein CSVAIIQGASYNEQFF.

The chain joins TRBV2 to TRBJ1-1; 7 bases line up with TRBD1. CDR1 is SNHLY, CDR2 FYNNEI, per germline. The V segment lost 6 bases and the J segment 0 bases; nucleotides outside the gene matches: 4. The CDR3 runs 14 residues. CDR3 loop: CASRYRGLNTEAFF. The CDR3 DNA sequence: TGTGCCAGCAGATACAGGGGCCTGAACACTGAAGCTTTCTTT.

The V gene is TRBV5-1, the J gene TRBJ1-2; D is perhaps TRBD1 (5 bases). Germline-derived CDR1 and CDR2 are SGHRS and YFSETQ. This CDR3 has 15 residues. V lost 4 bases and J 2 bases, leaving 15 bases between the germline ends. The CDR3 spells CASSPRGGPNYGYTF. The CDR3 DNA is TGCGCCAGCAGCCCCCGGGGGGGTCCAAACTATGGCTACACCTTC.